This TCR beta chain was obtained from a study of OX40 agonist ivuxolimab in advanced cancers. Findings of the study overall: Compared with CD4+, CD8+ T cells on average had more expanded clones. Expanded peripheral T cell antigen specificity was not determined.

CDR3 length equals 15 residues. Per germline, CDR1 MNHNS and CDR2 SASEGT. On this clone itself: Antigen specificity is unknown. A read error may account for a junction end that differs from germline.

Data came from immunoSEQ multiplex PCR; TCRdb stores just in-frame clones and leaves some out. The table shows around 90,000 clones, with over 75% occurring only once. The J gene is TRBJ1-6, the V gene TRBV6-1; tentatively, D is TRBD1 (6 bases). This receptor was identified in an adult with an advanced solid tumor such as melanoma, head and neck, liver or kidney cancer. The source material was CD4+ or CD8+ T cells sorted from blood, sampled in a trial of the OX40 agonist ivuxolimab. The CDR3 DNA reads as TGTGCTAGCAGGGGTTTGGGGGTTTATAATTCACCCCTCCACTTT. Its translation: CASRGLGVYNSPLHF.